Below, 16 T cell receptor beta chains from the same sample are listed, as sequenced in a study of a mutant IDH1 vaccine in newly diagnosed glioma. Time point in this sample: week 47, end of study. The vaccine gave 300 ug of a 20-mer mutant IDH1 peptide subcutaneously per dose. Sequenced by immunoSEQ multiplex PCR; TCRdb stores in-frame clones only, minus some. Of about 50,000 clones listed, roughly 72% are singletons. No cognate antigen is known for these TCRs. The sequencing used PBMCs, collected from a glioma patient whose treatment included an IDH1 peptide vaccine. These TCRs come from a woman between 40 and 50 years old with glioma. Some clones in this sample may be carry-over from other donors' samples.

The chain uses TRBV4-1 and TRBJ1-1, with a possible D match to TRBD1 (5 bases). The V end lost 0 bases, the J end lost 0 bases, and 11 bases lay between the germline ends. The V gene's germline CDR1 is MGHRA and CDR2 YSYEKL. The CDR3 extends over 16 amino acids. In nucleotides, the CDR3 is TGCGCCAGCAGCCAAGAACCAGGGAGCATGAACACTGAAGCTTTCTTT. It yields the protein CASSQEPGSMNTEAFF.

The V and J genes are TRBV10-3 and TRBJ2-5, with D unresolved. V lost 0 bases and J 5 bases, leaving 13 bases between the germline ends. Germline assignment: CDR1 ENHRY and CDR2 SYGVKD. There are 15 residues in the CDR3. DNA for the CDR3: TGTGCCATCAGTGAGTCGGTTTCAGGTCCGGAGACCCAGTACTTC. This gives the protein CAISESVSGPETQYF.

V gene TRBV30 combines with J gene TRBJ2-3; the D gene is possibly TRBD2 (6 bases). Germline values: CDR1 GTSNPN, CDR2 SVGIG (reference sequence). V dropped 7 bases and J dropped 0 bases, with 14 bases sitting between them. CDR3 size: 14 residues. The CDR3 is CALARRGSTDTQYF. CDR3 in DNA: TGTGCCTTGGCACGGCGGGGCAGCACAGATACGCAGTATTTT.

The rearrangement links TRBV19 to TRBJ1-2; D may be TRBD1 (5 bases). Germline V gene lookup returns CDR1 LNHDA and CDR2 SQIVND (reference sequence). The CDR3 consists of 15 residues. V lost 3 bases and J 4 bases, leaving 15 bases between the germline ends. The CDR3 region is CASSMGPTSSYGYTF. The DNA for the CDR3 is TGTGCCAGTAGTATGGGGCCGACGTCAAGCTATGGCTACACCTTC.

The chain carries TRBV9 and TRBJ2-1; 7 bases are shared with TRBD1. Germline V gives CDR1 SGDLS, CDR2 YYNGEE. The trim removed 0 bases at V and 5 bases at J, leaving 11 bases unmatched. CDR3 length: 17 amino acids. CDR3 sequence reads: CASSVALLGTVNNEQFF. DNA of the CDR3: TGTGCCAGCAGCGTAGCCTTGCTCGGGACAGTCAACAATGAGCAGTTCTTC.

The V gene is TRBV5-1, the J gene TRBJ1-6; 12 bases align to TRBD1. The CDR3 is made up of 16 amino acids. The germline CDR1 and CDR2 sequences are SGHRS and YFSETQ. Germline trimming cut 3 bases from V and 9 bases from J; bases unmatched to any gene: 7. CDR3 coding DNA: TGCGCCAGCAGCTGGGGGACAGGGGGCATCGGTTCACCCCTCCACTTT. Encoded protein: CASSWGTGGIGSPLHF.

V usage is TRBV25-1 and J usage is TRBJ2-1; TRBD1 matches at 11 bases. V gave up 4 bases and J gave up 6 bases; unmatched junction bases: 8. Germline V gene data show CDR1 as MGHDK and CDR2 as SYGVNS. This CDR3 is built from 16 residues. The CDR3 protein is CASSGEDRGPGNEQFF. The DNA of the CDR3 is TGTGCCAGCAGTGGCGAGGACAGGGGGCCTGGCAATGAGCAGTTCTTC.

This clone rates as medium-sized (0.01 to 0.1%). The rearrangement joins TRBV15 to TRBJ1-1, with 7 bases lining up with TRBD1. This CDR3 region has 15 residues. Germline CDR1 is LNHNV and CDR2 is YYDKDF (reference sequence). V shed 4 bases, J shed 0 bases, and the junction held 5 bases outside the gene matches. The CDR3 loop reads CATSIPGGLNTEAFF. CDR3 bases: TGTGCCACCAGCATCCCAGGGGGGCTGAACACTGAAGCTTTCTTT.

This clone has a handful of counts. The chain combines TRBV6-1 with TRBJ1-5; 10 bases align to TRBD1. This CDR3 has 18 residues. Trimming at V came to 4 bases and at J to 1 base, leaving 10 bases not matched to a gene. The germline V gene encodes CDR1 MNHNS and CDR2 SASEGT. Here the CDR3 DNA reads TGTGCCAGCAGTGGAGACAGGGGGCGAGGCAAGAGCAATCAGCCCCAGCATTTT. The encoded protein is CASSGDRGRGKSNQPQHF.

The genes are TRBV9 and TRBJ2-6; no reliable D call. Trimming removed 3 bases at V and 0 bases at J, with 10 bases between. This CDR3 comprises 16 residues. CDR1 and CDR2 from the germline V gene are SGDLS and YYNGEE. CDR3 sequence: CASSGTPDSGANVLTF. The CDR3 DNA sequence: TGTGCCAGCAGCGGGACCCCTGACTCTGGGGCCAACGTCCTGACTTTC. Full variable domain (rest looked up from reference TRBV9 and TRBJ2-6): DSGVTQTPKHLITATGQRVTLRCSPRSGDLSVYWYQQSLDQGLQFLIQYYNGEERAKGNILERFSAQQFPDLHSELNLSSLELGDSALYFCASSGTPDSGANVLTFGAGSRLTVL.

This chain links TRBV29-1 with TRBJ2-7; TRBD1 aligns across 8 bases. V gave up 0 bases and J gave up 4 bases; unmatched junction bases: 11. CDR1 SQVTM and CDR2 ANQGSEA come from the germline V gene. CDR3 length: 16 amino acids. The CDR3 here is CSVEDDRSGGGYEQYF. In DNA, the CDR3 is TGCAGCGTTGAAGATGACCGGTCAGGGGGCGGTTACGAGCAGTACTTC.

Only a few counts were recorded for this clone. The J gene is TRBJ2-6, the V gene TRBV6-5; D not resolved. The CDR3 runs to 14 residues. The V end was cut by 5 bases, the J end by 1 base, with 6 bases between. CDR1 and CDR2 (germline): MNHEY, SVGAGI. In DNA form, the CDR3 reads TGTGCCAGCAGTATCACTTCTGGGGCCAACGTCCTGACTTTC. It is translated as CASSITSGANVLTF.

The rearrangement joins TRBV5-1 to TRBJ2-3; 7 positions agree with TRBD1. There are 15 residues in the CDR3. Germline values: CDR1 SGHRS, CDR2 YFSETQ. The ends lost 4 bases at V and 2 bases at J; junction bases unmatched: 7. CDR3 sequence reads: CASSPGQADTDTQYF. CDR3 DNA sequence: TGCGCCAGCAGCCCTGGACAGGCCGACACAGATACGCAGTATTTT.

V is TRBV10-2 and J is TRBJ1-1; TRBD1 agrees at 8 bases. Germline loops: CDR1 WSHSY, CDR2 SAAADI. The length of the CDR3 is 15 residues. J was trimmed by 1 base and V by 8 bases; bases with no gene match: 9. DNA of the CDR3: TGCGCCAGCGTGTCCCAGGGGGCAGGGAACACTGAAGCTTTCTTT. Protein: CASVSQGAGNTEAFF.

The V and J genes are TRBV19 and TRBJ2-1, with D perhaps given as TRBD1 or TRBD2 (6 bases each). The CDR3 contains 14 residues. Germline V lookup: CDR1 LNHDA, CDR2 SQIVND (reference sequence). The V end was cut by 3 bases, the J end by 2 bases, with 8 bases between. This CDR3 reads CASSIRGPYNEQFF. As DNA, the CDR3 is TGTGCCAGTAGTATCCGGGGGCCCTACAATGAGCAGTTCTTC.

This chain joins TRBV4-2 and TRBJ2-2, with TRBD2 identical over 9 bases. CDR3 length: 15 residues. Trimming cost V 5 bases and J 2 bases; bases outside gene matches: 3. The germline CDR1 and CDR2 sequences are LGHNA and YNFKEQ. In DNA, the CDR3 is TGTGCCAGCAGCTCAGCGGGGGGAAACACCGGGGAGCTGTTTTTT. It translates to CASSSAGGNTGELFF.